The T cell receptor beta chain under discussion was sequenced for a study of T-cell reconstitution after alpha-beta-depleted transplantation in children. The TCRbeta library incorporated unique molecular identifiers. TCRdb reprocessed the PCR reads via MiXCR and lists one record per CDR3 protein. The sample includes 250,000 to 300,000 distinct CDR3 sequences, approximately 9.8% of them seen just once. This clonotype was counted at least ten times. The starting material was PBMCs from the stem cell graft donor, obtained from the stem cell graft. The receptor comes from a human donor who donated a stem cell graft to a child with SCID.

CDR3 DNA sequence: TGCAGTGCTAGAGATCGGCCAGGAGTGGCTGAAGCTTTCTTT. Protein sequence: CSARDRPGVAEAFF. The chain is built from TRBV20-1 and TRBJ1-1; D remains ambiguous. This CDR3 has 14 amino acids. Germline V gives CDR1 DFQATT, CDR2 SNEGSKA (reference sequence). Trimming left V 0 bases short and J 6 bases short, with 14 bases between.